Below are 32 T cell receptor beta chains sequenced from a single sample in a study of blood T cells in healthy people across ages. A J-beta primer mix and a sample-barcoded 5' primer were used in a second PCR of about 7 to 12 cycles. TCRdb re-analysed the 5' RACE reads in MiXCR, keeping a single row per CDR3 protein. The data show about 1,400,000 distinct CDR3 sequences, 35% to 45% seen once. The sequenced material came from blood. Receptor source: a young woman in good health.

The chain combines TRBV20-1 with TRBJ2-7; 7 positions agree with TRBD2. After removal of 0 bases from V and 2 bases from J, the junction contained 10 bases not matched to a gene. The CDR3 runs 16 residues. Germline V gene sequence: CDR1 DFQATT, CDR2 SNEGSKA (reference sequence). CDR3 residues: CSARDIWERGTYEQYF. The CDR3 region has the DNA TGCAGTGCTAGAGATATATGGGAGCGGGGTACCTACGAGCAGTACTTC.

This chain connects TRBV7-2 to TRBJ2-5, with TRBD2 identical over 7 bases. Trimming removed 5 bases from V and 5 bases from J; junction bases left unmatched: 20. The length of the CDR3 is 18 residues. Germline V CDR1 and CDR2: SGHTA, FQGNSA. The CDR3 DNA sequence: TGTGCCAGCAGCCCCCCCGCCCGAGCGGGATATTGGGGGGAGACCCAGTACTTC. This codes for CASSPPARAGYWGETQYF.

In DNA, the CDR3 is TGCGCCAGCAGCCATCTTAAACTGGCGGGAGGGCCTCGGAACACCGGGGAGCTGTTTTTT. Translated, it gives CASSHLKLAGGPRNTGELFF. The genes are TRBV4-1 and TRBJ2-2, with TRBD2 matching over 9 bases. Germline loops: CDR1 MGHRA, CDR2 YSYEKL. Trimming cost V 3 bases and J 1 base; bases outside gene matches: 15. The CDR3 sequence is 20 residues long.

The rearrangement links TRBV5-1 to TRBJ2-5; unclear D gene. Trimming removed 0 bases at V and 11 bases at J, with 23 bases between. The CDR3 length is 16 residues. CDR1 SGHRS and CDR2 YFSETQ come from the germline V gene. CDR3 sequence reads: CASSLGLLSTVNEQYF. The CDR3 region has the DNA TGCGCCAGCAGCTTGGGCCTCCTTTCGACTGTCAATGAGCAGTACTTC.

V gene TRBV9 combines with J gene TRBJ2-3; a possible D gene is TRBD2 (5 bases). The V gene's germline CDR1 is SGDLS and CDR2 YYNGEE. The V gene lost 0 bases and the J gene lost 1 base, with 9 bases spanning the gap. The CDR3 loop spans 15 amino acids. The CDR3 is CASSVGAGRTDTQYF. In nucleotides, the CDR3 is TGTGCCAGCAGCGTAGGGGCGGGCCGCACAGATACGCAGTATTTT.

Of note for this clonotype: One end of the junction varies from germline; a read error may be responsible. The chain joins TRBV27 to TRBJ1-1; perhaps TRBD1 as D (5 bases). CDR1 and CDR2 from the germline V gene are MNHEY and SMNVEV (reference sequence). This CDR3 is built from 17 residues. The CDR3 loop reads CASSFIGLRGPGTEAFF. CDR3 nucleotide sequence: TGTGCCAGTAGTTTTATAGGACTCCGGGGCCCGGGGACTGAAGCTTTCTTC.

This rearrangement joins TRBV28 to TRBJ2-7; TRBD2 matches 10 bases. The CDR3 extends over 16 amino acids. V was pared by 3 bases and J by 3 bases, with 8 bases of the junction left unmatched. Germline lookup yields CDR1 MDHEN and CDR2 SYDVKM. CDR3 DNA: TGTGCCAGCAGTTTTCCCGCTAGCGGGGGCCTCTACGAGCAGTACTTC. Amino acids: CASSFPASGGLYEQYF.

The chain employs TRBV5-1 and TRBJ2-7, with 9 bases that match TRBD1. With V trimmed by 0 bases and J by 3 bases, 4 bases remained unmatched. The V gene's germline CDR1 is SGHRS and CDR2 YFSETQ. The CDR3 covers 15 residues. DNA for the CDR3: TGCGCCAGCAGCTTGGTATGGGACAGGGACTACGAGCAGTACTTC. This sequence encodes CASSLVWDRDYEQYF.

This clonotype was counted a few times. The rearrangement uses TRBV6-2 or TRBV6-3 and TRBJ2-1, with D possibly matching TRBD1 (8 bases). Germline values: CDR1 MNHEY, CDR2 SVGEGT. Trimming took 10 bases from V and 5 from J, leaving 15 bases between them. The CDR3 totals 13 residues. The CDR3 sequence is CAINTGGDNEQFF. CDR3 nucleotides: TGTGCCATAAACACAGGGGGGGACAATGAGCAGTTCTTC.

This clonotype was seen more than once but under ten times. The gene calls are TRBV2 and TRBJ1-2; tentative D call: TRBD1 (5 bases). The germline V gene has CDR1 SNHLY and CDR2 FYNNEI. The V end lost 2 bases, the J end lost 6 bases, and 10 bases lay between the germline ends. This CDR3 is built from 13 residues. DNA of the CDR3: TGTGCCAGCAGTGAAAGACAGCTTGATGGCTACACCTTC. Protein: CASSERQLDGYTF.

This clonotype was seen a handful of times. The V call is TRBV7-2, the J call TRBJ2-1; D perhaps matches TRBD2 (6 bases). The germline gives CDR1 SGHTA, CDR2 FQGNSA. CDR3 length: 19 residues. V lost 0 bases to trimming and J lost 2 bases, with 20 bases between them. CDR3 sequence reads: CASSLAGTRARGTYNEQFF. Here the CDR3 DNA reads TGTGCCAGCAGCTTAGCCGGGACTCGAGCTCGCGGCACCTACAATGAGCAGTTCTTC.

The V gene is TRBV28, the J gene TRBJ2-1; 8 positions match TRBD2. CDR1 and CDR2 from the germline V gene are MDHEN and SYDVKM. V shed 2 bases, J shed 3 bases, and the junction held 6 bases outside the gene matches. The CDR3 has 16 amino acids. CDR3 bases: TGTGCCAGCAGTTTAAACGAGCGGGGGTACTACAATGAGCAGTTCTTC. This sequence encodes CASSLNERGYYNEQFF.

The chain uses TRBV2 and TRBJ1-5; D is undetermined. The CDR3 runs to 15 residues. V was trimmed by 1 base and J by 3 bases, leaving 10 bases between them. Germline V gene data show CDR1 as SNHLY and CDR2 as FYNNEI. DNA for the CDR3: TGTGCCAGCAGTGAAGTTTGGACCTACAATCAGCCCCAGCATTTT. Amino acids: CASSEVWTYNQPQHF.

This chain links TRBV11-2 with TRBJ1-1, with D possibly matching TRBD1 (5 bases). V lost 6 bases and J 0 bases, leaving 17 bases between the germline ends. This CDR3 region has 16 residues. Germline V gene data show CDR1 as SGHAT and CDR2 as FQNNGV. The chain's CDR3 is CASRPLWDFMNTEAFF. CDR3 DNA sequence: TGTGCCAGCAGACCTCTTTGGGACTTCATGAACACTGAAGCTTTCTTT.

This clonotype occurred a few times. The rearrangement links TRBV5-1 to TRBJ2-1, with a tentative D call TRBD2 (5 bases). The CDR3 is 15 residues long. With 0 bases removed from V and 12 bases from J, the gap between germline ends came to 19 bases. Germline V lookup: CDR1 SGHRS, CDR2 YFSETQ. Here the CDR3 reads CASSLARTPLRGQFF. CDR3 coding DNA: TGCGCCAGCAGCTTGGCCAGGACTCCTCTTCGAGGGCAGTTCTTC.

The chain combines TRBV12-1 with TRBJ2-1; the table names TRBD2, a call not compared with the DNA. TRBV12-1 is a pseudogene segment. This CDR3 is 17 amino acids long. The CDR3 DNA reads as TGTGCCAGCAGCTTTTTAGGGACTAGCGGGGTCTACAATGAGCAGTTCTTC. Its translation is CASSFLGTSGVYNEQFF.

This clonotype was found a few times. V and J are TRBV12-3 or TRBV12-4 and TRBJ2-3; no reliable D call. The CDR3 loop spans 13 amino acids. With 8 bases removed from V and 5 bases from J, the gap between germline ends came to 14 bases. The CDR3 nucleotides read TGTGCCAGCTGCTTAGCTTTGAGAGATACGCAGTATTTT. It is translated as CASCLALRDTQYF.

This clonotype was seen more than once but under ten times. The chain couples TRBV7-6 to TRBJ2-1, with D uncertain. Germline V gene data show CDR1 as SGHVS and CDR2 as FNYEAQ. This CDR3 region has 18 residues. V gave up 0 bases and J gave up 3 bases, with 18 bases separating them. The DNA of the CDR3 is TGTGCCAGCAGCTTAGCGGTTACTTGGCTTACCGACTACAATGAGCAGTTCTTC. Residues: CASSLAVTWLTDYNEQFF.

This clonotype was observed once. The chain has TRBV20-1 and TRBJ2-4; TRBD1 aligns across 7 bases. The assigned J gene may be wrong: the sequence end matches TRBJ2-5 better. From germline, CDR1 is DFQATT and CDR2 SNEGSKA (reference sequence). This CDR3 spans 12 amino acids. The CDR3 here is CSAIQGKETQYF. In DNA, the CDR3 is TGCAGTGCTATACAGGGGAAAGAGACCCAGTACTTC.

Here the CDR3 DNA reads TGTGCCAGCAGCCAAGAGACAAAGACCCAGTACTTC. The encoded protein is CASSQETKTQYF. This sequence joins TRBV3-1 and TRBJ2-5; no firm D call. V was pared by 0 bases and J by 6 bases, with 5 bases between. The CDR3 runs to 12 residues. The germline V gene encodes CDR1 LGHDT and CDR2 YNNKEL (reference sequence).

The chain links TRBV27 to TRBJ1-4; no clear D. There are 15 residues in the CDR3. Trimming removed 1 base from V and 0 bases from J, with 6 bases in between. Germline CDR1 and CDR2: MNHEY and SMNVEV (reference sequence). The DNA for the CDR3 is TGTGCCAGCAGTTTATTTAGAGCAACTAATGAAAAACTGTTTTTT. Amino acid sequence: CASSLFRATNEKLFF.

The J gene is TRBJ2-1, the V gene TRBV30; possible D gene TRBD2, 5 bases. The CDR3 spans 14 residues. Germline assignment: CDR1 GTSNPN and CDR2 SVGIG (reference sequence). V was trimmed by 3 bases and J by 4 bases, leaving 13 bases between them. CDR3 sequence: CAWSWAGGYNEQFF. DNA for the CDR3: TGTGCCTGGAGCTGGGCAGGAGGATACAATGAGCAGTTCTTC.

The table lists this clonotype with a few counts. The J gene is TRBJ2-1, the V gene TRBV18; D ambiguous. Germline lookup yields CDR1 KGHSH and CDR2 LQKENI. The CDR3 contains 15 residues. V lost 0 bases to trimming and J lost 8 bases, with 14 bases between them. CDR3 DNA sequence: TGTGCCAGCTCACCACCGGGTGGCTTTGGGGATGAGCAGTTCTTC. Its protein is CASSPPGGFGDEQFF.

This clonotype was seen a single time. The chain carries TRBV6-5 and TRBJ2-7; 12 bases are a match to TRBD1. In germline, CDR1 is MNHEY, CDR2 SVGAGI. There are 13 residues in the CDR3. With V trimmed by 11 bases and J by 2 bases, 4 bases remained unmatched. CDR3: CAPRDRGPYEQYF. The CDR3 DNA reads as TGTGCCCCCCGGGACAGGGGGCCCTACGAGCAGTACTTC.

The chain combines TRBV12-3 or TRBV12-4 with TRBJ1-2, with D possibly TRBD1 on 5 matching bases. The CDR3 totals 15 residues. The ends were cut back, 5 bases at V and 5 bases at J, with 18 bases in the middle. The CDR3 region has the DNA TGTGCCAGCAGTCCGCCGGGGCAGCCCTCTTATGGCTACACCTTC. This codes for CASSPPGQPSYGYTF.

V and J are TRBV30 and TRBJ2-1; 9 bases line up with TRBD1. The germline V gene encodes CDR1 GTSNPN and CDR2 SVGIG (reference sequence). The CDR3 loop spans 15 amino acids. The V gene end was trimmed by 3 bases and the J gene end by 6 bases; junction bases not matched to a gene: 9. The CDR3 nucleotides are TGTGCCTGGAGGCCCGGGACAGGGACCGGCAATGAGCAGTTCTTC. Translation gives CAWRPGTGTGNEQFF.

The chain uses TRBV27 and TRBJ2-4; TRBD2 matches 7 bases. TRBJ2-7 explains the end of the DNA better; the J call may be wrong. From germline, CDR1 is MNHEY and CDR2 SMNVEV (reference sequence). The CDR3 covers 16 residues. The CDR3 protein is CASSFPTGTTLGEQYF. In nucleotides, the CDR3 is TGTGCCAGCAGTTTCCCTACCGGGACTACGCTGGGCGAGCAGTACTTC.

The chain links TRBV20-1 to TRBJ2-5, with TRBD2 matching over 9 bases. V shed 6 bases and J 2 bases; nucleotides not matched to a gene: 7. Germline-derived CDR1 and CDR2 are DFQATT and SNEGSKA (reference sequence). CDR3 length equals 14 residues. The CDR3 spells CSAPLAGLQETQYF. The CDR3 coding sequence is TGCAGTGCGCCGCTAGCGGGATTACAAGAGACCCAGTACTTC.

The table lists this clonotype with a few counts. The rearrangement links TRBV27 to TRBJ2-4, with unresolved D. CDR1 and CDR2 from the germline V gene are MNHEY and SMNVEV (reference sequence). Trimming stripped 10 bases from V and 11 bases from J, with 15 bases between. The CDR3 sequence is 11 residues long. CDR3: CATGYPMVQYF. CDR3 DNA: TGTGCCACCGGGTATCCTATGGTTCAGTACTTC.

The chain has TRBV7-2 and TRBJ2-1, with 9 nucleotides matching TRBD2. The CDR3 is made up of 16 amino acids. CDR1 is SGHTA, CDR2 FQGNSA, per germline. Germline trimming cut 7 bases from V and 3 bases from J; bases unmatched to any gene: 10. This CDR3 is CASNIAGEVVYNEQFF. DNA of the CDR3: TGTGCCAGCAACATAGCGGGAGAGGTTGTCTACAATGAGCAGTTCTTC.

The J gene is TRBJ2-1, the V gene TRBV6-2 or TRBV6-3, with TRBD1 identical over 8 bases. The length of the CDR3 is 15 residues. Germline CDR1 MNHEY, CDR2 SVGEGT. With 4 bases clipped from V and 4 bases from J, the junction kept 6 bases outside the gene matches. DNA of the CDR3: TGTGCCAGCAGTTCCGGACAGGGCGAATACAATGAGCAGTTCTTC. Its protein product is CASSSGQGEYNEQFF.

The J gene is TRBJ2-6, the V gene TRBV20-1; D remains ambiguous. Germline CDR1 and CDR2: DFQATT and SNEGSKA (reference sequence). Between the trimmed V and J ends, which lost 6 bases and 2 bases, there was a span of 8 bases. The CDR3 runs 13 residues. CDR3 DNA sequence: TGCAGTGCGTACACTCCTGGGGCCAACGTCCTGACTTTC. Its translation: CSAYTPGANVLTF.